These 29 T cell receptor beta chains were sequenced from one sample in a study of T-cell reconstitution after alpha-beta-depleted transplantation in children. A library of TCRbeta sequences, prepared with unique molecular identifiers, was generated. TCRdb independently ran MiXCR on the PCR reads; one entry per CDR3 protein. The data contain over 550,000 distinct CDR3 sequences, over 9.5% of them singletons. The sample was PBMCs from the stem cell graft donor, taken from the stem cell graft. These receptors originate from a human donor who donated a stem cell graft to a child with acute myeloid leukemia.

This clonotype was observed a handful of times. The chain carries TRBV20-1 and TRBJ2-7; the D gene is possibly TRBD1 (5 bases). The CDR3 runs 13 residues. The V end was cut by 3 bases, the J end by 6 bases, with 15 bases between. Germline values: CDR1 DFQATT, CDR2 SNEGSKA (reference sequence). The chain's CDR3 is CSARSPGLAEQYF. In DNA, the CDR3 is TGCAGTGCTAGGTCCCCAGGGTTGGCCGAGCAGTACTTC.

This clonotype showed up just a few times. The chain joins TRBV28 to TRBJ2-1; TRBD1 might be the D (5 bases). The germline V gene encodes CDR1 MDHEN and CDR2 SYDVKM. V lost 7 bases and J lost 9, with 10 bases in between. The CDR3 extends over 11 amino acids. CDR3 sequence reads: CASTHQGEQFF. CDR3 nucleotide sequence: TGTGCCAGCACGCACCAGGGTGAGCAGTTCTTC. Filled out from reference TRBV28 and TRBJ2-1, the complete variable domain reads DVKVTQSSRYLVKRTGEKVFLECVQDMDHENMFWYRQDPGLGLRLIYFSYDVKMKEKGDIPEGYSVSREKKERFSLILESASTNQTSMYLCASTHQGEQFFGPGTRLTVL.

At least ten counts were recorded for this clonotype. The chain uses TRBV24-1 and TRBJ1-5; D not certain. The CDR3 length is 13 residues. V was pared by 4 bases and J by 2 bases, with 5 bases between. In germline, CDR1 is KGHDR, CDR2 SFDVKD. CDR3 amino acids: CATSERGNQPQHF. CDR3 DNA sequence: TGTGCCACCAGTGAACGGGGCAATCAGCCCCAGCATTTT.

This clonotype came up a few times. This chain uses TRBV7-9 with TRBJ1-2; D may be TRBD1 (6 bases). Germline loops: CDR1 SEHNR, CDR2 FQNEAQ (reference sequence). V lost 4 bases and J lost 3, with 15 bases in between. This CDR3 contains 15 residues. CDR3 bases: TGTGCCAGCAGCTACCCGAGGGGACACGACTATGGCTACACCTTC. Translating it yields CASSYPRGHDYGYTF.

The chain couples TRBV30 to TRBJ2-7; D not resolved. Looked up from germline, CDR1 is GTSNPN and CDR2 is SVGIG (reference sequence). The CDR3 contains 12 residues. V shed 4 bases and J shed 2 bases, with 9 bases lying between them. The CDR3: CAWTVNTYEQYF. The CDR3 nucleotides are TGTGCCTGGACAGTAAACACCTACGAGCAGTACTTC.

This clonotype was recorded many times. The V gene is TRBV12-3 or TRBV12-4, the J gene TRBJ1-6; possible D gene TRBD1, 5 bases. Trimming cost V 8 bases and J 13 bases, with 18 bases left between them. This CDR3 is 13 amino acids long. In nucleotides, the CDR3 is TGTGCCAGCGCGCTCAGGGAAGTCAGGCCCCTCCACTTT. It translates to CASALREVRPLHF.

In this sample, this clonotype turned up many times. V gene TRBV12-3 or TRBV12-4 combines with J gene TRBJ1-1, with 7 nucleotides matching TRBD1. This CDR3 contains 14 residues. The J segment lost 6 bases and the V segment lost 2 bases, leaving 6 bases of the junction unmatched. CDR3 sequence: CASSLQGGVAEAFF. Written as DNA, the CDR3 is TGTGCCAGCAGTTTACAGGGGGGGGTTGCTGAAGCTTTCTTT.

In its sample, this clonotype was seen many times. The CDR3 region has the DNA TGTGCCAGCAGGACTAGCAGAAACCAAGAGACCCAGTACTTC. Encoded protein: CASRTSRNQETQYF. The V gene is TRBV2, the J gene TRBJ2-5; 7 bases are shared with TRBD2. The CDR3 length is 14 residues. The V and J ends lost 6 bases and 0 bases, in that order; junction bases with no gene match: 4. Germline CDR1 SNHLY, CDR2 FYNNEI. Drawing the rest from reference TRBV2 and TRBJ2-5, the complete variable domain is EPEVTQTPSHQVTQMGQEVILRCVPISNHLYFYWYRQILGQKVEFLVSFYNNEISEKSEIFDDQFSVERPDGSNFTLKIRSTKLEDSAMYFCASRTSRNQETQYFGPGTRLLVL.

This clonotype appeared many times. The DNA of the CDR3 is TGTGCCAGCAGCCAAATTCCCTACTACGAGCAGTACTTC. The encoded protein is CASSQIPYYEQYF. The chain joins TRBV14 to TRBJ2-7; D is unclear. This CDR3 is built from 13 residues. V lost 2 bases, J lost 3 bases, and 8 bases lay in between. In germline, CDR1 is SGHDN, CDR2 FVKESK.

A few counts support this clonotype. The chain combines TRBV7-3 with TRBJ2-3; D is unclear. V lost 3 bases to trimming and J lost 3 bases, with 10 bases between them. The CDR3 consists of 14 residues. The germline CDR1 and CDR2 sequences are SGHTA and FQGTGA. As DNA, the CDR3 is TGTGCCAGCAGCTTGGGTGGAGCGACAGATACGCAGTATTTT. Protein: CASSLGGATDTQYF.

This clonotype was detected a few times. This rearrangement joins TRBV25-1 to TRBJ2-3; D is undetermined. Trimming removed 4 bases at V and 6 bases at J, with 26 bases between. The CDR3 spans 18 residues. The V gene's germline CDR1 is MGHDK and CDR2 SYGVNS. The CDR3 nucleotides are TGTGCCAGCAGTGCCGGACCTCTAGGGCTCGGTCTTTCGGATACGCAGTATTTT. Protein sequence: CASSAGPLGLGLSDTQYF.

This clonotype was observed a handful of times. This sequence joins TRBV9 and TRBJ2-1; D is ambiguous. Between the trimmed V and J ends, which lost 4 bases and 4 bases, there was a span of 21 bases. This CDR3 contains 17 residues. Looked up from germline, CDR1 is SGDLS and CDR2 is YYNGEE. The CDR3 bases are TGTGCCAGCAGCCCTCGCGCGGCTAGGGATCAATACAATGAGCAGTTCTTC. Its protein is CASSPRAARDQYNEQFF.

This clonotype was seen a few times. The chain employs TRBV5-1 and TRBJ2-1; 11 nucleotides match TRBD2. V gave up 6 bases and J gave up 7 bases; unmatched junction bases: 3. Germline CDR1 SGHRS, CDR2 YFSETQ. This CDR3 comprises 13 residues. The CDR3 DNA follows: TGCGCCAGCAACATAGCGGGAGGGAATGAGCAGTTCTTC. As protein: CASNIAGGNEQFF.

The genes are TRBV5-1 and TRBJ2-2; the match to TRBD1 covers 7 bases. Germline CDR1 is SGHRS and CDR2 is YFSETQ. Trimming took 4 bases from V and 4 from J; bases not matched to a gene: 7. This CDR3 spans 15 amino acids. DNA of the CDR3: TGCGCCAGCAGCGCTACCACAGGGGCCACCGGGGAGCTGTTTTTT. It yields the protein CASSATTGATGELFF.

The V call is TRBV4-1, the J call TRBJ2-1; 10 bases are shared with TRBD1. Trimming took 5 bases from V and 15 from J; bases not matched to a gene: 16. The V gene's germline CDR1 is MGHRA and CDR2 YSYEKL. The CDR3 runs 15 residues. The CDR3 sequence is CASSWDRGGLGVWFF. Here the CDR3 DNA reads TGCGCCAGCAGCTGGGACAGGGGAGGGCTGGGAGTGTGGTTCTTC.

The sample holds many counts of this clonotype. The chain has TRBV20-1 and TRBJ2-3; 7 nucleotides line up with TRBD2. The CDR3 is 16 amino acids. V dropped 3 bases and J dropped 3; count of bases not matched to a gene: 12. Germline CDR1 is DFQATT and CDR2 is SNEGSKA (reference sequence). Here the CDR3 reads CSASPLEGGATDTQYF. CDR3 coding DNA: TGCAGTGCTAGCCCATTAGAGGGAGGGGCTACAGATACGCAGTATTTT.

This clonotype was seen only a few times. The gene calls are TRBV7-2 and TRBJ1-2, with 7 bases that match TRBD1. Germline lookup yields CDR1 SGHTA and CDR2 FQGNSA. Trimming took 5 bases from V and 4 from J; bases not matched to a gene: 10. The CDR3 is made up of 15 amino acids. The CDR3 is CASSAESGGRYGYTF. The CDR3 DNA sequence: TGTGCCAGCAGCGCCGAATCAGGGGGTCGCTATGGCTACACCTTC.

This clonotype appeared many times. The gene calls are TRBV7-9 and TRBJ1-5, with TRBD1 matching over 7 bases. V shed 5 bases and J 5 bases; nucleotides not matched to a gene: 6. This CDR3 is 14 amino acids long. Germline CDR1 is SEHNR and CDR2 is FQNEAQ (reference sequence). For the CDR3, the DNA is TGTGCCAGCAGCACCGGGACAGAATATCAGCCCCAGCATTTT. It is translated as CASSTGTEYQPQHF.

This clonotype was counted many times. V gene TRBV15 combines with J gene TRBJ2-7; 9 bases match TRBD2. V dropped 6 bases and J dropped 5; count of bases not matched to a gene: 8. The V gene's germline CDR1 is LNHNV and CDR2 YYDKDF (reference sequence). This CDR3 is built from 14 residues. The CDR3 coding sequence is TGTGCCACCAGAGGCGGGAGGGCATCGGACGAGCAGTACTTC. This translates into CATRGGRASDEQYF. The whole variable domain, remainder taken from reference TRBV15 and TRBJ2-7, is DAMVIQNPRYQVTQFGKPVTLSCSQTLNHNVMYWYQQKSSQAPKLLFHYYDKDFNNEADTPDNFQSRRPNTSFCFLDIRSPGLGDTAMYLCATRGGRASDEQYFGPGTRLTVT.

The table lists this clonotype with a few counts. CDR3 nucleotide sequence: TGCAGTGCGAAATTAGCCCGCTACTCCTACAATGAGCAGTTCTTC. This sequence encodes CSAKLARYSYNEQFF. This chain connects TRBV20-1 to TRBJ2-1; no definite D call. This CDR3 region has 15 residues. With 6 bases removed from V and 0 bases from J, the gap between germline ends came to 15 bases. In germline, CDR1 is DFQATT, CDR2 SNEGSKA (reference sequence).

This clonotype was detected a few times. The chain recombines TRBV18 with TRBJ1-6; D is undetermined. The CDR3 runs 17 residues. Germline V gene data show CDR1 as KGHSH and CDR2 as LQKENI. V was trimmed by 5 bases and J by 2 bases, leaving 16 bases between them. The CDR3 spells CASSSNVNKTYNSPLHF. CDR3 DNA: TGTGCCAGCTCATCGAACGTAAATAAAACCTATAATTCACCCCTCCACTTT.

This clonotype has more than one count but fewer than ten. CDR3 DNA sequence: TGTGCCAGCAGCATTCCAGGGACCCACGAGCAGTACTTC. This translates into CASSIPGTHEQYF. V usage is TRBV7-3 and J usage is TRBJ2-7; D possibly matches TRBD1 or TRBD2 (5 bases each). Trimming cost V 5 bases and J 5 bases, with 13 bases left between them. Per germline, CDR1 SGHTA and CDR2 FQGTGA. This CDR3 is 13 amino acids long.

CDR3 in amino acids: CSARGGGGLAVMNEQFF. The CDR3 bases are TGCAGTGCTAGAGGTGGGGGTGGTCTAGCGGTAATGAATGAGCAGTTCTTC. The chain has TRBV20-1 and TRBJ2-1; 7 bases map to TRBD2. The CDR3 is made up of 17 amino acids. With 1 base clipped from V and 7 bases from J, the junction kept 16 bases outside the gene matches. Germline CDR1 is DFQATT and CDR2 is SNEGSKA (reference sequence).

This clonotype was observed many times. The rearrangement uses TRBV4-2 and TRBJ2-2; a possible D gene is TRBD1 (6 bases). Germline lookup yields CDR1 LGHNA and CDR2 YNFKEQ. The CDR3 is 19 residues long. V was trimmed by 1 base and J by 6 bases, leaving 24 bases between them. CDR3: CASSQANLPGPSGAGELFF. The CDR3 DNA reads TGTGCCAGCAGCCAAGCGAATCTGCCGGGACCCTCAGGGGCCGGGGAGCTGTTTTTT.

This clonotype was seen many times. J is TRBJ2-2 and V is TRBV6-5; D is unresolved. This CDR3 is 13 amino acids long. Germline V gene data show CDR1 as MNHEY and CDR2 as SVGAGI. Trimming pared 2 bases from V and 10 bases from J, leaving 11 bases between. This CDR3 reads CASSYLRGEELFF. In nucleotides, the CDR3 is TGTGCCAGCAGTTACCTTCGTGGAGAGGAGCTGTTTTTT.

The chain joins TRBV2 to TRBJ2-7; TRBD2 matches at 9 bases. V lost 2 bases, J lost 5 bases, and 4 bases stayed unmatched. The CDR3 is 14 residues long. Germline values: CDR1 SNHLY, CDR2 FYNNEI. The CDR3 reads CASSETGLANEQYF. The CDR3 nucleotides read TGTGCCAGCAGTGAAACGGGACTAGCTAACGAGCAGTACTTC.

At least ten counts were recorded for this clonotype. This chain uses TRBV5-8 with TRBJ2-1; D may be TRBD2 (6 bases). CDR1 is SGHTS and CDR2 is YDEGEE in the germline V gene. The CDR3 loop spans 18 amino acids. Trimming took off 7 bases at V and 8 bases at J, with 31 bases between the two ends. CDR3 residues: CASPGRVDKPRRRDEQFF. The CDR3 DNA is TGTGCCAGCCCCGGTCGAGTTGACAAACCCAGGAGGAGGGATGAGCAGTTCTTC.

The sample holds many counts of this clonotype. The rearrangement uses TRBV11-1 and TRBJ2-1, with 7 bases fitting TRBD1. The V gene's germline CDR1 is SGHAT and CDR2 FQDESV (reference sequence). The trim removed 2 bases at V and 2 bases at J, leaving 12 bases unmatched. This CDR3 has 18 residues. The CDR3 DNA reads as TGTGCCAGCAGCTTAAATGGCAACAGGGGTAAAGCCTACAATGAGCAGTTCTTC. Translated, it gives CASSLNGNRGKAYNEQFF.

This clonotype has a handful of counts. V usage is TRBV7-2 and J usage is TRBJ2-5; 11 bases fit TRBD2. Germline CDR1 is SGHTA and CDR2 is FQGNSA. The length of the CDR3 is 17 residues. J gave up 4 bases and V 1 base, and 8 bases lay outside the gene matches. For the CDR3, the DNA is TGTGCCAGCAGCTTAGTACTAGCGGGAGTCCCCAGAGAGACCCAGTACTTC. Its translation: CASSLVLAGVPRETQYF.